This TCR beta chain is drawn from a study of OX40 agonist ivuxolimab in advanced cancers. Overall study: Intravenous ivuxolimab at 0.01 to 10 mg/kg was given to patients every 2 weeks.

Systemic immunosuppression or a history of autoimmune disease excluded patients. CDR3 size: 17 residues. The germline V gene encodes CDR1 KGHSH and CDR2 LQKENI. V lost 3 bases, J lost 0 bases, and 6 bases stayed unmatched. Of note for this clone: Its specificity is unknown.

Study results and limitations: The study found that CD8+ T cells averaged more expanded clones than CD4+. Some patients without response likewise showed low normalized clonal expansion.

Libraries were prepared by immunoSEQ multiplex PCR; TCRdb keeps only in-frame clonotypes and omits some of them. The sample lists over 70,000 clones; around nine tenths were seen once. V gene TRBV18 combines with J gene TRBJ1-4; 8 nucleotides align to TRBD1. The sequence was collected from an adult with an advanced solid tumor such as melanoma, head and neck, liver or kidney cancer. Sample: CD4+ or CD8+ T cells sorted from blood, taken in a trial of the OX40 agonist ivuxolimab. The CDR3 nucleotides read TGTGCCAGCTCACCTTTTAAGGACAGGGCAACTAATGAAAAACTGTTTTTT. It translates to CASSPFKDRATNEKLFF. Based on the CDR3 plus reference TRBV18 and TRBJ1-4, the full variable domain is NAGVMQNPRHLVRRRGQEARLRCSPMKGHSHVYWYRQLPEEGLKFMVYLQKENIIDESGMPKERFSAEFPKEGPSILRIQQVVRGDSAAYFCASSPFKDRATNEKLFFGSGTQLSVL.